One and the same sample provided the 5 T cell receptor beta chains below, sequenced in a study of blood T cell repertoires in COVID-19. The assay was immunoSEQ multiplex PCR, and TCRdb's table has in-frame clones only and misses some. The sample holds about 68,000 clones, roughly 80% seen once. The specimen sequenced was peripheral blood. The receptors shown here come from a human donor in a cohort sampled during active COVID-19.

This clone was seen once. The identical CDR3 is also encoded by other nucleotide sequences in the sample. This sequence joins TRBV5-6 and TRBJ1-5, with D maybe TRBD1 (5 bases). The CDR3 runs 14 residues. V shed 0 bases and J shed 3 bases, with 7 bases lying between them. Germline V CDR1 and CDR2: SGHDT, YYEEEE. The DNA of the CDR3 is TGTGCCAGCAGCTTGGGACAGTACAATCAGCCCCAGCATTTT. This encodes CASSLGQYNQPQHF.

The V gene is TRBV7-9, the J gene TRBJ2-1; 7 positions match TRBD2. CDR1 is SEHNR, CDR2 FQNEAQ, per germline (reference sequence). This CDR3 has 13 amino acids. J lost 9 bases, V lost 4 bases, and 6 bases had no gene match. The CDR3 DNA sequence: TGTGCCAGCAGCTCGTGGACTAGTGGTGAGCAGTTCTTC. Translation gives CASSSWTSGEQFF.

This clone was seen a single time. This chain joins TRBV29-1 and TRBJ2-7; D is perhaps TRBD2 (7 bases). The length of the CDR3 is 11 residues. Germline lookup yields CDR1 SQVTM and CDR2 ANQGSEA. V was clipped by 4 bases and J by 6 bases, with 10 bases between them. CDR3 nucleotides: TGCAGCGTTGTCGGGGGGCGCGAGCAGTACTTC. Amino acids: CSVVGGREQYF.

The chain is built from TRBV6-5 and TRBJ2-1, with TRBD1 identical over 8 bases. From germline, CDR1 is MNHEY and CDR2 SVGAGI. The trim removed 6 bases at V and 6 bases at J, leaving 7 bases unmatched. The CDR3 has 14 amino acids. The CDR3 reads CASRRTGTVNEQFF. CDR3 nucleotides: TGTGCCAGCAGGAGGACAGGGACAGTCAATGAGCAGTTCTTC.

This clone came up once. J is TRBJ2-1 and V is TRBV11-2; 9 nucleotides line up with TRBD2. This CDR3 is built from 16 residues. With 6 bases clipped from V and 2 bases from J, the junction kept 8 bases outside the gene matches. The germline V gene encodes CDR1 SGHAT and CDR2 FQNNGV. CDR3 coding DNA: TGTGCCAGCAGAAAGCGGGAGGCCCTACCCTACAATGAGCAGTTCTTC. Its protein is CASRKREALPYNEQFF.